This entry describes one T cell receptor (beta chain). Its specificity is unknown. This entry belongs to a study of cytomegalovirus exposure and HLA in healthy donors. Donors came from a validation cohort of over 100 subjects, distinct from the first 666-subject cohort. The repertoire was sequenced with immunoSEQ multiplex PCR; TCRdb's copy has only in-frame clones and lacks some. The table has 180,000 or so clones, roughly nine tenths seen once. Notes on the study in general: Researchers catalogued some 160 TCR beta chains as cytomegalovirus-associated. According to a later analysis, TCR clusters from the first cohort tended to co-occur in the 90 to 150 validation repertoires. Reports showed the classifier diagnosing cytomegalovirus status with high specificity and sensitivity.

Sequencing input: PBMCs. The receptor comes from a man aged 25-45 years in good health and CMV-seropositive.

In DNA, the CDR3 is TGCAGCGTTGGAGGGGCGGGAGGGTTCTACAATGAGCAGTTCTTC. This sequence encodes CSVGGAGGFYNEQFF. The V call is TRBV29-1, the J call TRBJ2-1; 9 nucleotides match TRBD2. Trimming removed 4 bases from V and 3 bases from J; junction bases left unmatched: 7. Germline V gene sequence: CDR1 SQVTM, CDR2 ANQGSEA. This CDR3 contains 15 residues.